This TCR beta chain is from a study of blood T cell repertoires in COVID-19. Repertoires were generated with immunoSEQ multiplex PCR, while TCRdb's copy carries only in-frame clones and drops some. The sample records about 81,000 clones, roughly 88% being singletons. The CDR3 has 14 amino acids. CDR1 is LNHDA and CDR2 is SQIVND in the germline V gene (reference sequence). The V gene lost 3 bases and the J gene lost 9 bases, with 15 bases spanning the gap. This chain connects TRBV19 to TRBJ2-1; no definite D call. The sample was peripheral blood. The receptor comes from a human donor in a cohort sampled during active COVID-19. CDR3 DNA sequence: TGTGCCAGTAGTATTTCGGTTCGAATCGGTGAGCAGTTCTTC. Translation: CASSISVRIGEQFF.